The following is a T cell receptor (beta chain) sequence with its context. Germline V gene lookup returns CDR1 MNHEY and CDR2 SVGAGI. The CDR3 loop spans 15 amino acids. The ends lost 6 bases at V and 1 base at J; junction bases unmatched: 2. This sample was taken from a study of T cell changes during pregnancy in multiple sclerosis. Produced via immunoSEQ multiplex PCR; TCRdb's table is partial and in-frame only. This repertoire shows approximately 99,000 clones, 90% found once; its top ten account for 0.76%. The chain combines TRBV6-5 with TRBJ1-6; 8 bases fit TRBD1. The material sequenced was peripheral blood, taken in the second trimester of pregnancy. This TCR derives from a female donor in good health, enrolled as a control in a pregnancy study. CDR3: CASSDRGSYNSPLHF. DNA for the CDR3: TGTGCCAGCAGCGACAGGGGATCCTATAATTCACCCCTCCACTTT.